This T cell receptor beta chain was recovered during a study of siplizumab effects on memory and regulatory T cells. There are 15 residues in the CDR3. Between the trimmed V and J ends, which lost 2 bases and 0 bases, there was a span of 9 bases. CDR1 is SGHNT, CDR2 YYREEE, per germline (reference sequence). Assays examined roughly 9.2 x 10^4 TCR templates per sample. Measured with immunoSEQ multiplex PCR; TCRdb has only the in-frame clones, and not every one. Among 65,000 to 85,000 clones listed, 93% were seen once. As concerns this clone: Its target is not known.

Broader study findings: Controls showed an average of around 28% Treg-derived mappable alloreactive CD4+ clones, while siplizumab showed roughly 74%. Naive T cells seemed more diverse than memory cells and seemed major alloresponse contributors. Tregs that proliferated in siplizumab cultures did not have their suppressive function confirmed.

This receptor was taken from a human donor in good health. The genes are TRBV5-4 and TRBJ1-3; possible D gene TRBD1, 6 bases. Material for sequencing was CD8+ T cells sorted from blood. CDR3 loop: CASSFGQSSGNTIYF. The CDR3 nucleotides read TGTGCCAGCAGCTTCGGACAGAGCTCTGGAAACACCATATATTTT.